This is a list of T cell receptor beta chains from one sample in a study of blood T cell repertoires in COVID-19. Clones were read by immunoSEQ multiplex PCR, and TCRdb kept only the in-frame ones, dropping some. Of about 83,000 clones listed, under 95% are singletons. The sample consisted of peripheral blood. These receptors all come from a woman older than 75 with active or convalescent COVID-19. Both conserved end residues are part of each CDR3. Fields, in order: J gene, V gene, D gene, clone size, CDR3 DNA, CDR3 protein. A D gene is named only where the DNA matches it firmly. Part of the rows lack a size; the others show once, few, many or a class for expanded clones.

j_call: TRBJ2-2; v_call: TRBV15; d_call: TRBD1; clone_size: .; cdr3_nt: TGTGCCACCAGCAGAGTGGGGACAGGGTGGACCGGGGAGCTGTTTTTT; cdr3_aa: CATSRVGTGWTGELFF
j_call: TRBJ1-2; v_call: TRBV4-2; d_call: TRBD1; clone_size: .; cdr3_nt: TGTGCCAGCAGCCAAGGGATACAGGGGAACTATGGCTACACCTTC; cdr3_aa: CASSQGIQGNYGYTF
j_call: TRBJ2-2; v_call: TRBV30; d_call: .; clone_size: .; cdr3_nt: TGTGCCTGGAGCAAAGGGGGGGCCGGGGAGCTGTTTTTT; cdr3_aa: CAWSKGGAGELFF
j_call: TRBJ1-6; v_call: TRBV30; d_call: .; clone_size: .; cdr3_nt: TGTGCCTGGAGGGAGCAACCTAATTCACCCCTCCACTTT; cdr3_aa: CAWREQPNSPLHF
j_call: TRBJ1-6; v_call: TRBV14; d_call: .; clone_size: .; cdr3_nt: TGTGCCAGCAGCCCAAGGTCCAGGGTTGGTAATAATTCACCCCTCCACTTT; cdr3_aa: CASSPRSRVGNNSPLHF
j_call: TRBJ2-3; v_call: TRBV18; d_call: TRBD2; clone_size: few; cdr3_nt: TGTGCCAGCTCACCAAGGGACTATTCCACAGATACGCAGTATTTT; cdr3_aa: CASSPRDYSTDTQYF
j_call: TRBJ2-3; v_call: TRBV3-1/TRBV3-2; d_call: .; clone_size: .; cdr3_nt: TGTGCCAGCAGCCAAGATCAGGCGCCCATTGCAGATACGCAGTATTTT; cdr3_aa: CASSQDQAPIADTQYF
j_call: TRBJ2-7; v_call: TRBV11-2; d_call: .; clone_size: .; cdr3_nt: TGTGCCAGCAGCTTCGGGGTGGGCGAGCAGTACTTC; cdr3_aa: CASSFGVGEQYF
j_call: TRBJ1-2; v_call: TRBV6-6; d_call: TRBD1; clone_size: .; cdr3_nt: TGTGCCAGCAGCCCGGAACAGGGGGGACGTATCGATGGCTACACCTTC; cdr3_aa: CASSPEQGGRIDGYTF
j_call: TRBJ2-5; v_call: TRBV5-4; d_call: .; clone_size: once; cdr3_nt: TGTGCCAGCAGCTTGCCAGGGCCGGGCCCTACCCAGTACTTC; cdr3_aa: CASSLPGPGPTQYF
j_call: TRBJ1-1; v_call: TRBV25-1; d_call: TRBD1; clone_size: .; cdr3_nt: TGTGCCAGCAGTGCCTTCCGGACAGGACTGAACACTGAAGCTTTCTTT; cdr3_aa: CASSAFRTGLNTEAFF
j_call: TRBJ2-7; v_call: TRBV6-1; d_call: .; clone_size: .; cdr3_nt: TGTGCCAGCAGTGAAACAGGTATCGGACCTTACGAGCAGTACTTC; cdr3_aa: CASSETGIGPYEQYF
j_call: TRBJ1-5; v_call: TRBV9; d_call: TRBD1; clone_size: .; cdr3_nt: TGTGCCAGCAGCGTAGGCGGACAGGATGATCAGCCCCAGCATTTT; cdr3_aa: CASSVGGQDDQPQHF
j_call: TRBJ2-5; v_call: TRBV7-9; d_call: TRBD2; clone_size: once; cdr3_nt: TGTGCCAGCAGCGCCGGTTTTGTGAGCGGGGGGTTGGAAGAGACCCAGTACTTC; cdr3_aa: CASSAGFVSGGLEETQYF
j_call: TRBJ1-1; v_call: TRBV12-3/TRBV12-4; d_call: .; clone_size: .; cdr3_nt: TGTGCCAGCACCTCGGGGTCCACTGAAGCTTTCTTT; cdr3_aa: CASTSGSTEAFF
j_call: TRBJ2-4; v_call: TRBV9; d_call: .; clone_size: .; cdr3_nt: TGTGCCAGCAGCGTACAAGGGGGAGCCAAAAACATTCAGTACTTC; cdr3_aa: CASSVQGGAKNIQYF
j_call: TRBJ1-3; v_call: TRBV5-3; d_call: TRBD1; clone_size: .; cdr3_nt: TGTGCCAGAAGCAGAGGGACAGAGGAATACTCTGGAAACACCATATATTTT; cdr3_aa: CARSRGTEEYSGNTIYF
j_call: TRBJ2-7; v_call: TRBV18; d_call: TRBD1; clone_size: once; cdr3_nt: TGTGCCAGCTCACCACCGGGGACAGGGGGCAATTACGAGCAGTACTTC; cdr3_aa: CASSPPGTGGNYEQYF
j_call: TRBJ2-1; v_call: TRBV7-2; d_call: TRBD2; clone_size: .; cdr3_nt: TGTGCCAGCAGCCCAGGACTAGCGGGGTTTCCTGAGCAGTTCTTC; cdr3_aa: CASSPGLAGFPEQFF
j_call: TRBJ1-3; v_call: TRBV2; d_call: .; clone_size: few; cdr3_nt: TGTGCCAGCAAAGGCGGTGGAAACACCATATATTTT; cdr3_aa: CASKGGGNTIYF
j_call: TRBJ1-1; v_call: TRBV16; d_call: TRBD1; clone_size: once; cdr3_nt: TGTGCCAGCAGCCAAAGACAGGGTGGAGAAGCTTTCTTT; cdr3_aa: CASSQRQGGEAFF
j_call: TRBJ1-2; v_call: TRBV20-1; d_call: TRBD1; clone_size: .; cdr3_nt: TGCAGTGCTAGTGAAGGACAGGGATACGGCTACACCTTC; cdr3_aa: CSASEGQGYGYTF
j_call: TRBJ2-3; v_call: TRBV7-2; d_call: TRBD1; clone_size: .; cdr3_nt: TGTGCCAGCAGCTTAAGGCAGGGGGCCACAGATACGCAGTATTTT; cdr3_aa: CASSLRQGATDTQYF
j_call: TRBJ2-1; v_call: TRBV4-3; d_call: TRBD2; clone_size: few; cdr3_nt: TGCGCCAGCAGCCAAGATAGAGGGCTAGCGGGCGTGTCGGGGGAGCAGTTCTTC; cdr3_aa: CASSQDRGLAGVSGEQFF
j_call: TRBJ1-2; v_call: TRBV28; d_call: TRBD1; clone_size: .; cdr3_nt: TGTGCCAGCAGGCGGTGGGGGACAGGAAGGGACTATGGCTACACCTTC; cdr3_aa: CASRRWGTGRDYGYTF
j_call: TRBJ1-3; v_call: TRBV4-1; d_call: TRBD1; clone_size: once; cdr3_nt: TGCGCCAGCAGTCCAGGACAGGGACCCGCAGGAAACACCATATATTTT; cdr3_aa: CASSPGQGPAGNTIYF
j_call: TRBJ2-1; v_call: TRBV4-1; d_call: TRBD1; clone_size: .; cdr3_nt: TGCGCCAGCAGCCACCCGACAGGGCACTTCTACAATGAGCAGTTCTTC; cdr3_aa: CASSHPTGHFYNEQFF